Presented here are 21 T cell receptor beta chains from one specimen sequenced in a study of cytomegalovirus exposure and HLA in healthy donors. It was with 60 Vbeta and 13 Jbeta primers that the PCR ran. Measured with immunoSEQ multiplex PCR; TCRdb has only the in-frame clones, and not every one. This table holds approximately 220,000 clones, roughly 88% found once. Source material: PBMCs. These receptor sequences come from a boy aged 2 to 10 in good health and CMV-seronegative.

The chain has TRBV11-2 and TRBJ1-4, with a tentative D call TRBD1 (5 bases). The CDR3 totals 15 residues. V lost 4 bases and J 6 bases, leaving 15 bases between the germline ends. CDR1 is SGHAT, CDR2 FQNNGV, per germline. CDR3 loop: CASSSWGGRDEKLFF. CDR3 nucleotide sequence: TGTGCCAGCAGCTCCTGGGGGGGACGGGATGAAAAACTGTTTTTT.

A few counts support this clone. The sample carries other DNA sequences with the same CDR3. The chain couples TRBV9 to TRBJ2-1, with 10 bases lining up with TRBD1. Germline CDR1 and CDR2: SGDLS and YYNGEE. The CDR3 length is 15 residues. V lost 0 bases to trimming and J lost 4 bases; unmatched junction nucleotides: 1. The CDR3 loop is CASSVGQGAYNEQFF. CDR3 sequence (DNA): TGTGCCAGCAGCGTAGGACAGGGGGCATACAATGAGCAGTTCTTC.

The chain is built from TRBV5-1 and TRBJ1-5; D unresolved. V was shortened by 7 bases and J by 7 bases, with 12 bases between the two germline ends. This CDR3 contains 12 residues. Germline loops: CDR1 SGHRS, CDR2 YFSETQ. This chain's CDR3 is CASGEVRQPQHF. The CDR3 DNA reads as TGCGCCAGCGGCGAGGTTAGGCAGCCCCAGCATTTT. Full variable domain (remainder filled in from reference TRBV5-1 and TRBJ1-5): KAGVTQTPRYLIKTRGQQVTLSCSPISGHRSVSWYQQTPGQGLQFLFEYFSETQRNKGNFPGRFSGRQFSNSRSEMNVSTLELGDSALYLCASGEVRQPQHFGDGTRLSIL.

This clone has only a few counts. The V and J genes are TRBV4-2 and TRBJ2-5, with 9 bases that match TRBD2. Losses at the gene ends were 0 bases for V and 6 bases for J; bases not matched to a gene: 14. This CDR3 comprises 18 residues. From germline, CDR1 is LGHNA and CDR2 YNFKEQ. Here the CDR3 DNA reads TGTGCCAGCAGCCAAGACCCCGCGGGGGGGGTTGGGCGGCAGACCCAGTACTTC. This translates into CASSQDPAGGVGRQTQYF.

A word on this clone: The junction and the germline gene differ at one end; a read error may be behind it. The genes are TRBV7-8 and TRBJ1-5; TRBD1 matches at 7 bases. Germline V CDR1 and CDR2: SGHVS, FQNEAQ. This CDR3 has 16 amino acids. Here the CDR3 reads CASSLAGGYSNQPQHF. The CDR3 DNA sequence: TGTGCCAGCAGCCTAGCAGGGGGTTATAGCAATCAGCCCCAGCATTTT.

In its sample, this clone was seen a few times. The chain combines TRBV19 with TRBJ2-1, with TRBD2 as a possible D gene (5 bases). There are 13 residues in the CDR3. Trimming took 6 bases from V and 0 from J, leaving 6 bases between them. Germline assignment: CDR1 LNHDA and CDR2 SQIVND (reference sequence). The CDR3, as DNA: TGTGCCAGTAGGGGGAGCTCCTACAATGAGCAGTTCTTC. Its translation: CASRGSSYNEQFF.

CDR3 bases: TGTGCCAGCAGCCCGAATGTAGGGGATGGCTACACCTTC. It is translated as CASSPNVGDGYTF. The chain links TRBV5-4 to TRBJ1-2; D may be TRBD1 (5 bases). The CDR3 consists of 13 residues. Germline V CDR1 and CDR2: SGHNT, YYREEE (reference sequence). The V and J ends lost 4 bases and 6 bases respectively, with 13 bases between them.

This clone was observed a handful of times. The chain is built from TRBV5-5 and TRBJ2-1, with TRBD2 as a possible D gene (7 bases). The CDR3 has 15 amino acids. The V end was cut by 0 bases, the J end by 4 bases, with 11 bases between. Germline V gene data show CDR1 as SGHKS and CDR2 as YYEKEE (reference sequence). CDR3 bases: TGTGCCAGCAGCTTGGAAGGGGGAGGGTACAATGAGCAGTTCTTC. Residues: CASSLEGGGYNEQFF. Complete variable domain (other parts from reference TRBV5-5 and TRBJ2-1): DAGVTQSPTHLIKTRGQQVTLRCSPISGHKSVSWYQQVLGQGPQFIFQYYEKEERGRGNFPDRFSARQFPNYSSELNVNALLLGDSALYLCASSLEGGGYNEQFFGPGTRLTVL.

This chain uses TRBV11-2 with TRBJ2-1; TRBD2 agrees at 13 bases. Germline CDR1 SGHAT, CDR2 FQNNGV. This CDR3 spans 18 amino acids. With 0 bases clipped from V and 4 bases from J, the junction kept 6 bases outside the gene matches. This chain's CDR3 is CASSLELAGGPGYNEQFF. CDR3 coding DNA: TGTGCCAGCAGCTTAGAACTAGCGGGAGGGCCCGGTTACAATGAGCAGTTCTTC. Filled out from reference TRBV11-2 and TRBJ2-1, the complete variable domain reads EAGVAQSPRYKIIEKRQSVAFWCNPISGHATLYWYQQILGQGPKLLIQFQNNGVVDDSQLPKDRFSAERLKGVDSTLKIQPAKLEDSAVYLCASSLELAGGPGYNEQFFGPGTRLTVL.

V usage is TRBV1 and J usage is TRBJ2-5; the D call TRBD2 from the table was never checked on the DNA. TRBV1 is annotated as a pseudogene. The length of the CDR3 is 15 residues. CDR3: CTSSQGGAGGETQYF. Written as DNA, the CDR3 is TGCACCAGCAGCCAAGGGGGAGCGGGTGGGGAGACCCAGTACTTC.

A remark on this clone: Other DNA sequences of this sample code for an identical CDR3. The chain links TRBV7-8 to TRBJ1-2; tentatively, D is TRBD1 (6 bases). Germline V CDR1 and CDR2: SGHVS, FQNEAQ. Trimming removed 1 base at V and 8 bases at J, with 11 bases between. CDR3 length equals 13 residues. The CDR3 coding sequence is TGTGCCAGCAGCTTAGACAGGGAGTACGGCTACACCTTC. Translation gives CASSLDREYGYTF.

The chain is built from TRBV9 and TRBJ2-7; the match to TRBD1 covers 8 bases. The V segment lost 4 bases and the J segment 4 bases; nucleotides outside the gene matches: 7. Germline loops: CDR1 SGDLS, CDR2 YYNGEE. This CDR3 is built from 14 residues. The DNA of the CDR3 is TGTGCCAGCAGCAGTCCACAGGGGGATTACGAGCAGTACTTC. This translates into CASSSPQGDYEQYF.

There are a few counts of this clone. The CDR3 here is CATGGYSGNTIYF. The CDR3 DNA is TGTGCTACAGGGGGGTACTCTGGAAACACCATATATTTT. The chain has TRBV10-3 and TRBJ1-3; 8 bases map to TRBD1. The length of the CDR3 is 13 residues. Per germline, CDR1 ENHRY and CDR2 SYGVKD.

V usage is TRBV5-6 and J usage is TRBJ2-2, with 10 bases lining up with TRBD1. This CDR3 has 17 amino acids. J gave up 6 bases and V 6 bases, and 14 bases lay outside the gene matches. The germline CDR1 and CDR2 sequences are SGHDT and YYEEEE. CDR3 coding DNA: TGTGCCAGCACCACAACCCCCGGGACAGGGGCTTCCGGGGAGCTGTTTTTT. It specifies CASTTTPGTGASGELFF.

The V and J genes are TRBV5-4 and TRBJ1-1; 12 nucleotides agree with TRBD1. The V gene end was trimmed by 4 bases and the J gene end by 5 bases; junction bases not matched to a gene: 6. This CDR3 has 15 amino acids. Per germline, CDR1 SGHNT and CDR2 YYREEE (reference sequence). The DNA for the CDR3 is TGTGCCAGCAGCACGGGACAGGGGGCTGGGACTGAAGCTTTCTTT. Translation: CASSTGQGAGTEAFF.

The chain links TRBV9 to TRBJ2-5; tentatively, D is TRBD2 (5 bases). Trimming cost V 5 bases and J 5 bases, with 16 bases left between them. In germline, CDR1 is SGDLS, CDR2 YYNGEE. CDR3 size: 14 residues. CDR3 in amino acids: CASSERGPRETQYF. CDR3 nucleotides: TGTGCCAGCAGTGAACGGGGTCCCCGGGAGACCCAGTACTTC.

The rearrangement uses TRBV19 and TRBJ1-2; D remains unclear. This CDR3 has 14 residues. V was trimmed by 7 bases and J by 0 bases, leaving 12 bases between them. CDR1 LNHDA and CDR2 SQIVND come from the germline V gene (reference sequence). The CDR3 DNA sequence: TGTGCCAGTACCTCCGGAGCAGCTAACTATGGCTACACCTTC. This sequence encodes CASTSGAANYGYTF.

This chain uses TRBV7-2 with TRBJ2-3, with TRBD2 matching 11 bases. From germline, CDR1 is SGHTA and CDR2 FQGNSA. The CDR3 runs 15 residues. V shed 5 bases and J 7 bases; nucleotides not matched to a gene: 8. This chain's CDR3 is CASSPSSGGPYTQYF. The DNA for the CDR3 is TGTGCCAGCAGCCCATCTAGCGGGGGGCCTTATACGCAGTATTTT.

This clone was observed a single time. The gene calls are TRBV9 and TRBJ1-5; 10 bases match TRBD1. Per the germline V gene, CDR1 is SGDLS and CDR2 is YYNGEE. V was clipped by 4 bases and J by 5 bases; unmatched bases: 6. The CDR3 runs to 15 residues. CDR3 protein: CASSPGQGNYQPQHF. CDR3 in DNA: TGTGCCAGCAGCCCGGGACAGGGGAACTATCAGCCCCAGCATTTT.

The rearrangement links TRBV6-4 to TRBJ1-1; D possibly corresponds to TRBD1 (5 bases). Germline lookup yields CDR1 MRHNA and CDR2 SNTAGT. The CDR3 is made up of 14 amino acids. Between the trimmed V and J ends, which lost 4 bases and 1 base, there was a span of 10 bases. The CDR3 DNA reads as TGTGCCAGCAGTGTAACAGGAGAGAACACTGAAGCTTTCTTT. Residues: CASSVTGENTEAFF.

The V call is TRBV11-1, the J call TRBJ1-6; TRBD1 agrees at 9 bases. The V gene end was trimmed by 5 bases and the J gene end by 7 bases; junction bases not matched to a gene: 9. The germline V gene has CDR1 SGHAT and CDR2 FQDESV (reference sequence). CDR3 length equals 16 residues. For the CDR3, the DNA is TGTGCCAGCAGCCTATTAGGACAGGGGTGGAATTCACCCCTCCACTTT. This sequence encodes CASSLLGQGWNSPLHF.